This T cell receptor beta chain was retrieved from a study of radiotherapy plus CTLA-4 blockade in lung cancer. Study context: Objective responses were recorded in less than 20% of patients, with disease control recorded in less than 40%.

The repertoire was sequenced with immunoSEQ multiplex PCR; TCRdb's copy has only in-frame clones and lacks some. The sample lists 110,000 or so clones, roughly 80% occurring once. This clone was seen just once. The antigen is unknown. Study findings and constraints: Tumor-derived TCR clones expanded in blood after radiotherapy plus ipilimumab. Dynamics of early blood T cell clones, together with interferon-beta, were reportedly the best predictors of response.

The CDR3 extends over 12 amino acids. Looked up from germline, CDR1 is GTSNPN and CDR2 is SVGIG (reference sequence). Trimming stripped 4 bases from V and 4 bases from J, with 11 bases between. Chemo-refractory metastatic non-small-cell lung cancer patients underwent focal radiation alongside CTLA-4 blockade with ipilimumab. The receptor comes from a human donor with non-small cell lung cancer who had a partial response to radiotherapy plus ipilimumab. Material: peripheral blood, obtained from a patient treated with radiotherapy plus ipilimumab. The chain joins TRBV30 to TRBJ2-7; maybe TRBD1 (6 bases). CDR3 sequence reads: CAWTDRTYEQYF. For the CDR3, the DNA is TGTGCCTGGACGGACAGAACATACGAGCAGTACTTC.